The source of this T cell receptor (beta chain) is a study of shared clonotypes between healthy human individuals. This table comes from immunoSEQ multiplex PCR, and its TCRdb copy is limited to in-frame clones, with some not included. The sample carries millions of clones, just over 90% recorded once. Trimming removed 4 bases from V and 0 bases from J, with 11 bases in between. Germline loops: CDR1 SGHRS, CDR2 YFSETQ. This CDR3 is 14 amino acids long. The V gene is TRBV5-1, the J gene TRBJ2-7; D perhaps matches TRBD1 (6 bases). Sequenced input: naive CD4+ T cells from PBMCs. Subset: CD45RA+ positively selected. The sequence came from a man younger than 30 in good health. Some clones in this sample may be carry-over from other donors' samples. The CDR3 reads CASSAWTDSYEQYF. CDR3 sequence (DNA): TGCGCCAGCAGCGCCTGGACAGACTCCTACGAGCAGTACTTC.